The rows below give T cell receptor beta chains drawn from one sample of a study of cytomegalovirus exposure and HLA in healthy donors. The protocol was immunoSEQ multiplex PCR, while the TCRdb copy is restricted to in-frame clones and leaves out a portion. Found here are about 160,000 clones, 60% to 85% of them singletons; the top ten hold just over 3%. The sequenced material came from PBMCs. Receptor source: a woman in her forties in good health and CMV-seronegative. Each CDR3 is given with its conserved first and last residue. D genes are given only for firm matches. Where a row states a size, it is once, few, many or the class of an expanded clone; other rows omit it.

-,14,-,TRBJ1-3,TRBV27,TGTGCCAGCAGCCCGGGTGGAACGCGGAACACCATATATTTT,CASSPGGTRNTIYF
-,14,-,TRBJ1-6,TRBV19,TGTGCCAGTCAGACCGGGGGCGGGGGTTCACCCCTCCACTTT,CASQTGGGGSPLHF
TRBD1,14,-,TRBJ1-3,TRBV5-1,TGCGCCAGCAGCCCGGACAGGGCTGGAAACACCATATATTTT,CASSPDRAGNTIYF
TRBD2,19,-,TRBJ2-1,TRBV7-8,TGTGCCAGCAGCTGGACGGGACTAGCGGGGGGGAGGTCCTACAATGAGCAGTTCTTC,CASSWTGLAGGRSYNEQFF
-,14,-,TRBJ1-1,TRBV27,TGTGCCAGCAATAACCGGGAGAAGGGTTCCGAAGCTTTCTTT,CASNNREKGSEAFF
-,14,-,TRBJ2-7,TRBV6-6,TGTGCCAGCAGTTACTCAGTCAGTAACTACGAGCAGTACTTC,CASSYSVSNYEQYF
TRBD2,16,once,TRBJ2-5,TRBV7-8,TGTGCCAGCAGCTCCGTTGGGGCGGGGGAAACGGAGACCCAGTACTTC,CASSSVGAGETETQYF
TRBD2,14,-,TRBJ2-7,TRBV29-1,TGCAGCGTTCTCGTGGGACTAGCGGCCTACGAGCAGTACTTC,CSVLVGLAAYEQYF
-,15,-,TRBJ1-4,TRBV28,TGTGCCAGCAGGGCCCTAGATTACCTTACTGAAAAACTGTTTTTT,CASRALDYLTEKLFF
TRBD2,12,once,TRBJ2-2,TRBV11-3,TGTGCCAGCGGGAGGGGCACCGGGGAGCTGTTTTTT,CASGRGTGELFF
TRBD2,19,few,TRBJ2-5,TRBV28,TGTGCCAGCAGTTTATGGGAGGGGTTTAGCGGGGGGGCCGCTGAGACCCAGTACTTC,CASSLWEGFSGGAAETQYF
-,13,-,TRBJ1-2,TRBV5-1,TGCGCCAGCAGCTTGGGACAGTACTATGGCTACACCTTC,CASSLGQYYGYTF
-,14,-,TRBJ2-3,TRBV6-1,TGTGCCAGCAGAGACAGCTTCAGCACAGATACGCAGTATTTT,CASRDSFSTDTQYF
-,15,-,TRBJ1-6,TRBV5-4,TGTGCCAGCAGCGCCACGCTGACAGCGAATTCACCCCTCCACTTT,CASSATLTANSPLHF
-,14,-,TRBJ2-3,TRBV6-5,TGTGCCAGCAGTTACCGGGGGGCCGGAGATACGCAGTATTTT,CASSYRGAGDTQYF
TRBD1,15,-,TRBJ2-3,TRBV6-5,TGTGCCAGCAGTCAGACAGGGGGTAGCACAGATACGCAGTATTTT,CASSQTGGSTDTQYF
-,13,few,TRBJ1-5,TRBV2,TGTGCCAGCAGGACCCAGGGTTCCCAGCCCCAGCATTTT,CASRTQGSQPQHF
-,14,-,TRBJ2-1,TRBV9,TGTGCCAGCAGCGTCGAACTCTCCTACAATGAGCAGTTCTTC,CASSVELSYNEQFF
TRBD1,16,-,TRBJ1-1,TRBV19,TGTGCCAGTAGTATTTGGACAGGGGGGGTGAACACTGAAGCTTTCTTT,CASSIWTGGVNTEAFF
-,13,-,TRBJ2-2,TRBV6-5,TGTGCCAGCAGTTACGAGGCGGCCGGGGAGCTGTTTTTT,CASSYEAAGELFF
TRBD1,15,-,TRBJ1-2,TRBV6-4,TGTGCCAGCAGTGCTACCGGGACAGGTTACGATGGCTACACCTTC,CASSATGTGYDGYTF
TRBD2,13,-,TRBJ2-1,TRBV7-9,TGTGCCAGCAACACCCGACTAGCGGGGGAAACGTTCTTC,CASNTRLAGETFF
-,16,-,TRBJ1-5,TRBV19,TGTGCCAGTAGTACCCACCGTACAGGGAGCAATCAGCCCCAGCATTTT,CASSTHRTGSNQPQHF
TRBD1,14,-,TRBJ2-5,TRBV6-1,TGTGCCAGCAGTGGAGGGGGCCCTCGAGAGACCCAGTACTTC,CASSGGGPRETQYF
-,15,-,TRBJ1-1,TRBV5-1,TGCGCCAGCAGCCCCCGGCAGCTGAGGGACACTGAAGCTTTCTTT,CASSPRQLRDTEAFF
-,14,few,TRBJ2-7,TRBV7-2,TGTGCCAGCAGCTTGGACAGAGGAAGCTACGAGCAGTACTTC,CASSLDRGSYEQYF
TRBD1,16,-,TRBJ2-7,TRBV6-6,TGTGCCAGCAGTTCGATAGACAGGGGAGGCTCCTACGAGCAGTACTTC,CASSSIDRGGSYEQYF
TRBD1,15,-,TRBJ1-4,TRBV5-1,TGCGCCAGCAGCCGACAGGGATCAACTAATGAAAAACTGTTTTTT,CASSRQGSTNEKLFF
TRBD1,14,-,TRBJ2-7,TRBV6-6,TGTGCCAGCAGCCGAGACAGGGACTCCTACGAGCAGTACTTC,CASSRDRDSYEQYF
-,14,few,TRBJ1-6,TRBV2,TGTGCCAGCACCAACCGGCAGGCGAGTTCACCCCTCCACTTT,CASTNRQASSPLHF
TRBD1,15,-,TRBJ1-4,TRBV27,TGTGCCAGCAGTTCAGACAGGGGTCGGCAAGAAAAACTGTTTTTT,CASSSDRGRQEKLFF
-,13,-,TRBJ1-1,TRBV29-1,TGCAGCGTACGAAGGGGGGGGGCCACTGAAGCTTTCTTT,CSVRRGGATEAFF
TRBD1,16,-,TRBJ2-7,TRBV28,TGTGCCAGCAGTTTCCCTTCCGGGACAGGGGTCTACGAGCAGTACTTC,CASSFPSGTGVYEQYF
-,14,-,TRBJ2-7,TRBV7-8,TGTGCCAGCAGCTTAGAGCGGCTAGCTGGCGAGCAGTACTTC,CASSLERLAGEQYF
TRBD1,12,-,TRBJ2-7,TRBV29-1,TGCAGCGTTGTAACAGGGGTCTACGAGCAGTACTTC,CSVVTGVYEQYF
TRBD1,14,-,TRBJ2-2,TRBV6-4,TGTGCCAGCAGCCAGGGGGCGCGCACCGGGGAGCTGTTTTTT,CASSQGARTGELFF